This record concerns one TCR beta chain sequence. These data originate in a study of blood T cell repertoires in COVID-19. Study background: Nucleic acid was either cDNA or gDNA, and it came from T cells, B-cell-depleted T cells, or PBMCs.

Germline loops: CDR1 MGHRA, CDR2 YSYEKL. The CDR3 covers 15 residues. Trimming stripped 3 bases from V and 2 bases from J, with 12 bases between. The method was immunoSEQ multiplex PCR; TCRdb's version includes in-frame clones alone and lacks a portion of them. The sample lists about 100,000 clones, roughly 83% occurring once. This sequence originates from a human donor in a cohort sampled during active COVID-19. The chain joins TRBV4-1 to TRBJ2-3; the D gene is possibly TRBD2 (5 bases). Sequencing used peripheral blood. The CDR3 DNA is TGCGCCAGCAGCCAGAGTAGCGTTAACACAGATACGCAGTATTTT. This translates into CASSQSSVNTDTQYF.